The clone carrying this TCR beta chain was counted only a few times. Antigen specificity is unknown. This specimen belongs to a study of response to subunit inactivated influenza vaccine. CDR1 and CDR2 (germline): DFQATT, SNEGSKA (reference sequence). Trimming left V 0 bases short and J 8 bases short, with 14 bases between. The CDR3 spans 14 residues. TCRdb passed the RT-PCR reads through MiXCR, listing each CDR3 protein once. The sample lists approximately 680,000 distinct CDR3 sequences, 15% to 19% occurring once. Study-level results: Few additional T cells are recruited per seasonal influenza vaccination, authors suggested.

The clonotype was recovered from a middle-aged man who received an inactivated influenza vaccine. The chain couples TRBV20-1 to TRBJ2-1, with D maybe TRBD1 (5 bases). Specimen: PBMCs from blood, collected about 13 days after vaccination. The CDR3 coding sequence is TGCAGTGCTAGAGATAAATTTTGGGGCGATGAGCAGTTCTTC. It specifies CSARDKFWGDEQFF.